The present T cell receptor beta chain was sequenced within a study of blood T cell repertoires in COVID-19 (dated by TCRdb to the early 2020s). Describing the broader study: Samples from collaborators originated in the United States, Italy and Spain and spanned both the acute and convalescent phases of COVID-19. The prospective study material was composed of cDNA or gDNA derived from T cells, B-cell-depleted T cells, or PBMCs. Subjects who had been exposed to COVID-19, were actively infected with it, or had recovered from it provided the deeply sampled blood TCRbeta repertoires that made up the dataset. The repertoires were released in a freely available public database meant as a resource for research on the immune response to SARS-CoV-2. The samples were drawn from the first 160 participants of the ongoing ImmuneRACE study and from roughly 1,300 subjects provided by 6 global collaborators. The sample metadata nearly always contained a de-identified subject ID, COVID-19 status, age in years and sex. Where available, HLA class I and class II types were obtained from metadata supplied by the sample provider rather than from assay-based typing. Points the paper makes about the study in general: Clinical and demographic metadata were provided uncurated, with the amount varying by source and participant.

V lost 2 bases and J lost 8 bases; the stretch between them is 10 bases long. CDR1 and CDR2, looked up from the germline V gene, are MNHEY and SVGAGI. The CDR3 has 13 amino acids, counting the end cysteine and phenylalanine. CDR3 DNA is the only sequence kept; it has 39 bases, read in frame from the first base. Participants in the prospective study were enrolled through a virtual design, were aged 18 to 89 years, and lived in about 25 United States geographic areas. Cohort assignment in the prospective study relied on participant-reported clinical history from a screening survey and a study questionnaire. Exposed participants were defined as having been in contact with someone with a PCR-confirmed or clinician-diagnosed COVID-19 case within 2 weeks of study entry. Mobile phlebotomists in the prospective study collected whole blood, serum and a nasopharyngeal or oropharyngeal swab from every participant. Additional blood draws and questionnaires over an approximately two-month period could optionally be provided by prospective study participants. Before DNA extraction, prospective study blood samples were shipped either frozen or at room temperature.

Note on this clone: Its antigen remains unidentified. No base quality information exists; no much larger clone differs at one position.

The immunoSEQ Assay, a bias-controlled multiplex PCR, was used to amplify TCRbeta CDR3 regions from genomic DNA. In the authors' own workflow: The number of nucleated cells in each sample was estimated by amplification of reference gene primers within the assay. To quantify the absolute abundance of each unique TCRbeta CDR3 rearrangement, sequence reads were collapsed and filtered. For each sample, productive Simpson clonality was calculated as the square root of Simpson's diversity index across productive rearrangements. TCRdb provides this immuneACCESS table in a form limited to in-frame rearrangements. Some clones are lacking; in checked studies, under half of them reflect an unresolved V gene, and why the rest are absent is not known. V, J and clone size reflect that table, while D and trimming were determined from the DNA. Recorded for this sample are approximately 300,000 clones; about 85% of them occurred a single time. Under 2% of the sample comes from the top ten.

The source of this sequence is a woman in her thirties who had been exposed to COVID-19. Sequencing was done on a sample of PBMCs or T cells enriched from blood (not recorded which). This sequence uses TRBV6-5 and TRBJ1-5; no D gene can be assigned with confidence. Read as DNA, the sequence is TGTGCCAGCAGTTACGGAGGGTCGGAGCCCCAGCATTTT. The encoded protein is CASSYGGSEPQHF.